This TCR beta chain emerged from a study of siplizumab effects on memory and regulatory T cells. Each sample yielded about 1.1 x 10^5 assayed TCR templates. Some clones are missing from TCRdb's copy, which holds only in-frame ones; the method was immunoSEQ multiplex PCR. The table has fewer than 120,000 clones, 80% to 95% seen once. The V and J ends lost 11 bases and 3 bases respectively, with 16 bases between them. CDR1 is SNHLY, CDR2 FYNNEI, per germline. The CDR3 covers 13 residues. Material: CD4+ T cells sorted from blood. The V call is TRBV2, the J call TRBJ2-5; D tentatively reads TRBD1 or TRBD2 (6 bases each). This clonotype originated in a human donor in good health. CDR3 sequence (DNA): TGTGCCTCTTCGAAGGAGGGGGAAGAGACCCAGTACTTC. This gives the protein CASSKEGEETQYF.